This T cell receptor (beta chain) came from a study of blood T cell repertoires in COVID-19. V was pared by 5 bases and J by 2 bases, with 14 bases between. CDR3 length: 15 residues. Germline V gene data show CDR1 as ENHRY and CDR2 as SYGVKD. TCRdb's table, derived via immunoSEQ multiplex PCR, lists solely in-frame clones and lacks some. The repertoire consists of roughly 250,000 clones, with around nine tenths occurring once and the leading ten covering over 1.5%. In its sample, this clone was seen once. The chain carries TRBV10-3 and TRBJ2-3; D ambiguous. Sequenced: PBMCs or T cells enriched from blood (not recorded which). The sequence was obtained from a woman under 30 who had recovered from COVID-19. In DNA form, the CDR3 reads TGTGCCATCAGTCGTAGGCCCGGAGACACAGATACGCAGTATTTT. Translated: CAISRRPGDTDTQYF.